These 32 T cell receptor beta chains came from one sample sequenced in a study of T cell responses to AZD1222 COVID-19 vaccine. Method: immunoSEQ multiplex PCR; TCRdb's copy keeps in-frame clones and lacks some. The table lists 120,000 or so clones, 90% of them singletons. Source: peripheral blood, taken on day 0 of AZD1222 vaccination. The receptors here all came from an adult in good health.

V is TRBV27 and J is TRBJ2-1; tentatively, D is TRBD1 (6 bases). The CDR3 totals 13 residues. The germline V and J ends were trimmed by 8 bases and 6 bases, with 14 bases remaining between them. The germline V gene encodes CDR1 MNHEY and CDR2 SMNVEV (reference sequence). CDR3: CASQRQERNEQFF. The CDR3 coding sequence is TGTGCCAGCCAGAGACAGGAACGCAATGAGCAGTTCTTC.

The V gene is TRBV24-1, the J gene TRBJ2-7; D remains unclear. The ends were cut back, 7 bases at V and 0 bases at J, with 9 bases in the middle. The CDR3 runs to 13 residues. In germline, CDR1 is KGHDR, CDR2 SFDVKD. In DNA form, the CDR3 reads TGTGCCACCAGGGACGGTGACTCCTACGAGCAGTACTTC. Its translation is CATRDGDSYEQYF.

V gene TRBV28 combines with J gene TRBJ1-5; possible D gene TRBD1, 6 bases. V lost 7 bases and J lost 4, with 14 bases in between. There are 14 residues in the CDR3. CDR1 and CDR2 (germline): MDHEN, SYDVKM. The CDR3 is CASTTGISNQPQHF. DNA for the CDR3: TGTGCCAGCACCACAGGGATCTCAAATCAGCCCCAGCATTTT. Full variable domain (outside the CDR3, taken from reference TRBV28 and TRBJ1-5): DVKVTQSSRYLVKRTGEKVFLECVQDMDHENMFWYRQDPGLGLRLIYFSYDVKMKEKGDIPEGYSVSREKKERFSLILESASTNQTSMYLCASTTGISNQPQHFGDGTRLSIL.

V usage is TRBV3-1 (or the pseudogene TRBV3-2) and J usage is TRBJ2-4; D perhaps matches TRBD2 (5 bases). Germline CDR1 and CDR2: LGHDT and YNNKEL (reference sequence). This CDR3 spans 11 amino acids. V lost 4 bases and J 9 bases, leaving 7 bases between the germline ends. CDR3 DNA: TGTGCCAGCAGCCTCGAGGGCATTCAGTACTTC. Translation gives CASSLEGIQYF.

The chain has TRBV7-9 and TRBJ2-7; D might be TRBD1 (7 bases). The CDR3 extends over 15 amino acids. Between the trimmed V and J ends, which lost 5 bases and 6 bases, there was a span of 20 bases. Germline-derived CDR1 and CDR2 are SEHNR and FQNEAQ (reference sequence). The CDR3 DNA follows: TGTGCCAGCAGCAGTCAGGGGGGAGCCTTTACCGAGCAGTACTTC. Its protein is CASSSQGGAFTEQYF.

V gene TRBV6-6 combines with J gene TRBJ1-6; D perhaps matches TRBD1 (5 bases). The CDR3 has 14 amino acids. V was clipped by 6 bases and J by 10 bases, with 16 bases between them. The germline V gene has CDR1 MNHNY and CDR2 SVGAGI (reference sequence). In nucleotides, the CDR3 is TGTGCCAGCAGGTACCGGGACCTCGGGTCACCCCTCCACTTT. This codes for CASRYRDLGSPLHF.

V usage is TRBV6-2 or TRBV6-3 and J usage is TRBJ1-5; no firm D call. Trimming left V 2 bases short and J 7 bases short, with 9 bases between. The CDR3 contains 13 residues. Germline V CDR1 and CDR2: MNHEY, SVGEGT. CDR3 DNA sequence: TGTGCCAGCAGTTACGCGGGGTTGCAGCCCCAGCATTTT. It encodes CASSYAGLQPQHF.

Here the CDR3 reads CASGGPGGPDTQYF. The CDR3 DNA reads TGTGCCAGCGGGGGGCCCGGTGGGCCAGATACGCAGTATTTT. V gene TRBV2 combines with J gene TRBJ2-3, with D perhaps matching TRBD1 or TRBD2 (6 bases each). Trimming left V 8 bases short and J 4 bases short, with 16 bases between. The CDR3 is made up of 14 amino acids. The V gene's germline CDR1 is SNHLY and CDR2 FYNNEI.

The chain recombines TRBV6-5 with TRBJ2-3; D unclear. CDR3 size: 12 residues. Germline CDR1 MNHEY, CDR2 SVGAGI. Trimming took 3 bases from V and 5 from J, leaving 6 bases between them. The CDR3 sequence is CASSYNRDTQYF. DNA for the CDR3: TGTGCCAGCAGTTATAATCGAGATACGCAGTATTTT.

V and J are TRBV3-1 (or the pseudogene TRBV3-2) and TRBJ1-3; tentative D call: TRBD1 (6 bases). The length of the CDR3 is 18 residues. With 0 bases removed from V and 2 bases from J, the gap between germline ends came to 17 bases. CDR1 LGHDT and CDR2 YNNKEL come from the germline V gene (reference sequence). The CDR3 region is CASSQDQTIWTAGNTIYF. The CDR3 region has the DNA TGTGCCAGCAGCCAAGATCAAACTATTTGGACAGCTGGAAACACCATATATTTT.

J is TRBJ1-4 and V is TRBV4-3, with a tentative D call TRBD1 (5 bases). The V end lost 4 bases, the J end lost 4 bases, and 16 bases lay between the germline ends. This CDR3 comprises 16 residues. Per germline, CDR1 LGHNA and CDR2 YSLEER. CDR3 coding DNA: TGCGCCAGCAGCCTCCTTCCTGGGGCGAGTAATGAAAAACTGTTTTTT. Amino acid sequence: CASSLLPGASNEKLFF.

J is TRBJ1-1 and V is TRBV7-8; D possibly corresponds to TRBD1 (5 bases). The V end was cut by 6 bases, the J end by 9 bases, with 17 bases between. The CDR3 runs to 13 residues. CDR1 is SGHVS, CDR2 FQNEAQ, per germline. CDR3 region: CASSLPGAGKAFF. As DNA, the CDR3 is TGTGCCAGCAGTCTCCCCGGGGCAGGGAAAGCTTTCTTT.

This rearrangement joins TRBV11-3 to TRBJ2-7; TRBD1 aligns across 12 bases. Germline V gene sequence: CDR1 SGHNT, CDR2 YENEEA. V shed 6 bases and J 5 bases; nucleotides not matched to a gene: 11. The length of the CDR3 is 16 residues. CDR3 loop: CASSSRPGQGADEQYF. CDR3 nucleotide sequence: TGTGCCAGCAGTTCCCGTCCGGGACAGGGGGCCGACGAGCAGTACTTC.

This clone was observed a single time. V gene TRBV30 combines with J gene TRBJ2-1; TRBD2 matches 7 bases. Unmatched junction bases numbered 7, after V lost 5 bases and J lost 3 bases. This CDR3 is 14 amino acids long. Germline V CDR1 and CDR2: GTSNPN, SVGIG (reference sequence). The CDR3 bases are TGTGCCTGGGAGAGCGGGACGTTCTACAATGAGCAGTTCTTC. It specifies CAWESGTFYNEQFF.

In its sample, this clone was seen once. The genes are TRBV19 and TRBJ1-1, with 9 bases matching TRBD1. The CDR3 covers 14 residues. Trimming removed 7 bases from V and 3 bases from J; junction bases left unmatched: 6. Looked up from germline, CDR1 is LNHDA and CDR2 is SQIVND (reference sequence). Written as DNA, the CDR3 is TGTGCCAGTATTCCGACAGGGGGGTACACTGAAGCTTTCTTT. As protein: CASIPTGGYTEAFF.

V usage is TRBV24-1 and J usage is TRBJ2-2, with TRBD2 matching over 10 bases. CDR3 length equals 16 residues. Germline V gene data show CDR1 as KGHDR and CDR2 as SFDVKD. Unmatched junction bases numbered 4, after V lost 5 bases and J lost 2 bases. The CDR3 DNA reads as TGTGCCACCAGTGGTGGGACTAGCGTTAACACCGGGGAGCTGTTTTTT. It translates to CATSGGTSVNTGELFF.

The chain recombines TRBV7-3 with TRBJ2-1, with a tentative D call TRBD2 (6 bases). Per germline, CDR1 SGHTA and CDR2 FQGTGA. V lost 5 bases and J 1 base, leaving 9 bases between the germline ends. The CDR3 contains 14 residues. In nucleotides, the CDR3 is TGTGCCAGCAGCCCCGGGGGTTCCTACAATGAGCAGTTCTTC. This sequence encodes CASSPGGSYNEQFF.

The chain links TRBV7-9 to TRBJ1-2; D is perhaps TRBD1 (5 bases). This CDR3 has 19 amino acids. Trimming pared 3 bases from V and 0 bases from J, leaving 23 bases between. In germline, CDR1 is SEHNR, CDR2 FQNEAQ (reference sequence). DNA for the CDR3: TGTGCCAGCAGCTTCATCCCCCGTGGCCGGGACGAAGCTAACTATGGCTACACCTTC. Its translation is CASSFIPRGRDEANYGYTF.

The chain employs TRBV27 and TRBJ2-4, with a weak D call TRBD1 (5 bases). The CDR3 runs to 17 residues. V lost 3 bases and J lost 0, with 15 bases in between. The germline V gene has CDR1 MNHEY and CDR2 SMNVEV (reference sequence). The CDR3 DNA sequence: TGTGCCAGCAGTTTTCGGATGGGGCCACTAGCCAAAAACATTCAGTACTTC. Protein sequence: CASSFRMGPLAKNIQYF.

The V and J genes are TRBV3-1 (or the pseudogene TRBV3-2) and TRBJ1-2; TRBD1 is a possible D gene (5 bases). This CDR3 region has 14 residues. V dropped 4 bases and J dropped 2 bases, with 11 bases sitting between them. Germline CDR1 is LGHDT and CDR2 is YNNKEL (reference sequence). The CDR3 nucleotides read TGTGCCAGCAGCCCGTCGGGGCTAAACTATGGCTACACCTTC. Its translation is CASSPSGLNYGYTF.

This rearrangement joins TRBV27 to TRBJ2-7; D remains ambiguous. The V end was cut by 6 bases, the J end by 2 bases, with 11 bases between. CDR1 and CDR2 (germline): MNHEY, SMNVEV (reference sequence). The CDR3 runs 13 residues. CDR3 nucleotide sequence: TGTGCCAGCAGCACTGGAAAAACCTACGAGCAGTACTTC. It yields the protein CASSTGKTYEQYF.

The chain recombines TRBV4-2 with TRBJ2-1, with TRBD1 identical over 8 bases. Germline V CDR1 and CDR2: LGHNA, YNFKEQ. The V segment lost 3 bases and the J segment 0 bases; nucleotides outside the gene matches: 4. CDR3 length: 16 amino acids. As DNA, the CDR3 is TGTGCCAGCAGCCAGGGGGACAGGAGCTCCTACAATGAGCAGTTCTTC. Translated: CASSQGDRSSYNEQFF.

This clone occurred a few times. The chain has TRBV29-1 and TRBJ1-2; 8 bases are shared with TRBD1. The CDR3 totals 16 residues. Per germline, CDR1 SQVTM and CDR2 ANQGSEA. The CDR3 DNA sequence: TGCAGTATAGGGGCAGGGGGCGGGTTTATTAACTATGGCTACACCTTC. Translation: CSIGAGGGFINYGYTF.

This clone appeared a single time. This sequence joins TRBV18 and TRBJ1-2, with 8 bases that match TRBD1. Germline trimming cut 5 bases from V and 11 bases from J; bases unmatched to any gene: 10. The CDR3 is made up of 13 amino acids. CDR1 and CDR2 (germline): KGHSH, LQKENI. CDR3: CASSTTDRALYTF. The DNA for the CDR3 is TGTGCCAGCTCAACAACGGACAGGGCACTGTACACCTTC.

This sequence joins TRBV29-1 and TRBJ2-3, with 7 bases matching TRBD1. Trimming cost V 4 bases and J 2 bases; bases outside gene matches: 6. The CDR3 totals 14 residues. Germline assignment: CDR1 SQVTM and CDR2 ANQGSEA. CDR3 sequence: CSVGRDSYTDTQYF. The CDR3 bases are TGCAGCGTTGGCCGGGACAGTTACACAGATACGCAGTATTTT.

This clone has only one observation. This rearrangement joins TRBV25-1 to TRBJ2-5, with D possibly being TRBD2 (6 bases). Germline V gives CDR1 MGHDK, CDR2 SYGVNS. This CDR3 has 15 amino acids. Trimming pared 2 bases from V and 5 bases from J, leaving 15 bases between. CDR3 region: CASSERAGRSETQYF. The CDR3 region has the DNA TGTGCCAGCAGTGAAAGGGCAGGGAGGTCGGAGACCCAGTACTTC.

This clone has only one observation. Other DNA sequences in this sample translate to the same CDR3. The gene calls are TRBV3-1 (or the pseudogene TRBV3-2) and TRBJ2-5, with 11 nucleotides matching TRBD1. Unmatched junction bases numbered 2, after V lost 3 bases and J lost 5 bases. The CDR3 loop spans 14 amino acids. The germline V gene has CDR1 LGHDT and CDR2 YNNKEL (reference sequence). CDR3 bases: TGTGCCAGCAGCCAGGACAGGGGGCAGGAGACCCAGTACTTC. Translated: CASSQDRGQETQYF.

The genes are TRBV28 and TRBJ1-2; tentative D call: TRBD1 (6 bases). Trimming removed 2 bases at V and 4 bases at J, with 14 bases between. The CDR3 is 15 residues long. Looked up from germline, CDR1 is MDHEN and CDR2 is SYDVKM. CDR3 sequence (DNA): TGTGCCAGCAGTTTAATGACAGGTCGTTCCTATGGCTACACCTTC. Translation: CASSLMTGRSYGYTF.

The chain combines TRBV2 with TRBJ2-7; D unresolved. The V end was cut by 6 bases, the J end by 3 bases, with 9 bases between. The CDR3 spans 12 residues. CDR1 SNHLY and CDR2 FYNNEI come from the germline V gene. The CDR3 loop is CASRLASYEQYF. CDR3 nucleotides: TGTGCCAGCAGGCTGGCTAGCTACGAGCAGTACTTC.

V gene TRBV5-6 combines with J gene TRBJ2-4; either TRBD1 or TRBD2 may fit D (5 bases each). CDR3 length: 14 residues. With 3 bases removed from V and 0 bases from J, the gap between germline ends came to 7 bases. Germline V gene data show CDR1 as SGHDT and CDR2 as YYEEEE. The CDR3 here is CASSSGLAKNIQYF. The DNA of the CDR3 is TGTGCCAGCAGCTCGGGGCTAGCCAAAAACATTCAGTACTTC.

The sample holds one count of this clone. This chain joins TRBV10-3 and TRBJ2-1, with D maybe TRBD2 (6 bases). The CDR3 length is 12 residues. Per the germline V gene, CDR1 is ENHRY and CDR2 is SYGVKD. V lost 4 bases and J lost 6, with 7 bases in between. DNA for the CDR3: TGTGCCATCAGTGTGGGAGGCAATGAGCAGTTCTTC. Its protein is CAISVGGNEQFF.

The gene calls are TRBV5-4 and TRBJ2-2; D may be TRBD1 (5 bases). In germline, CDR1 is SGHNT, CDR2 YYREEE (reference sequence). Trimming took 4 bases from V and 6 from J, leaving 10 bases between them. The CDR3 consists of 13 residues. The CDR3 sequence: CASSQAGPGELFF. In DNA form, the CDR3 reads TGTGCCAGCAGCCAGGCAGGGCCCGGGGAGCTGTTTTTT.